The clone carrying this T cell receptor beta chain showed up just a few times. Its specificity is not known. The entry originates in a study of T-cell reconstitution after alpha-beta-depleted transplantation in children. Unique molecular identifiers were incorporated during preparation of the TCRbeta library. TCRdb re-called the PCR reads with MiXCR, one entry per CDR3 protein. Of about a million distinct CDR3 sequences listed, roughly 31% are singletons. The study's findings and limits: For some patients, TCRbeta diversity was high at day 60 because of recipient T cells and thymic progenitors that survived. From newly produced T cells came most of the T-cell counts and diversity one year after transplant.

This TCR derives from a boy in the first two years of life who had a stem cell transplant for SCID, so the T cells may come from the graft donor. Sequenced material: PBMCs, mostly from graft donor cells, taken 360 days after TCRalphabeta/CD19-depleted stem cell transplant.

The CDR3 DNA reads as TGCAGCGTTGTTTGGACCGATTATGGCTACACCTTC. As protein: CSVVWTDYGYTF. V and J are TRBV29-1 and TRBJ1-2; the D is unclear. Trimming pared 4 bases from V and 5 bases from J, leaving 11 bases between. Germline V gene data show CDR1 as SQVTM and CDR2 as ANQGSEA. The CDR3 totals 12 residues.